This T cell receptor beta chain was obtained from a study of T cell responses to AZD1222 COVID-19 vaccine. Study results and limitations: Reportedly, close to half of spike-specific TCRs are directed against unmutated variant regions. Spike was spanned by vaccine-associated CD4 TCRs, with dominance at 160-218 and 743-854. It should be noted that donors were predominantly white British and more often female, and clonal diversity was possibly underestimated. In all cases, repertoires were sampled only after the peak T cell response.

Clones were read by immunoSEQ multiplex PCR, and TCRdb kept only the in-frame ones, dropping some. The sample has about 110,000 clones, about 85% seen once. The CDR3 spans 15 residues. Germline lookup yields CDR1 SSHAT and CDR2 FNYEAQ (reference sequence). Trimming pared 4 bases from V and 6 bases from J, leaving 17 bases between. On this clone: What it binds is not known.

The sequences come from peripheral blood, collected 28 days after the second AZD1222 dose. The TCR was taken from an adult who received the AZD1222 COVID-19 vaccine. The chain couples TRBV7-7 to TRBJ2-3; D is possibly TRBD2 (6 bases). The CDR3 DNA follows: TGTGCCAGCAGCTCGGGACTGGGGAGAGAGGATACGCAGTATTTT. This translates into CASSSGLGREDTQYF.